These 5 T cell receptor beta chains came from one sample sequenced in a study of blood T cell repertoires in COVID-19. Data came from immunoSEQ multiplex PCR; TCRdb stores just in-frame clones and leaves some out. The sample has just over 150,000 clones, 82% seen once. The sequencing sample was made of peripheral blood. Source of these receptors: a woman aged 40-49 years with COVID-19, enrolled during active disease.

The CDR3: CASSGLAGTEQYF. The CDR3 DNA follows: TGTGCCAGCAGCGGACTAGCGGGAACTGAGCAGTACTTC. The chain is built from TRBV3-1 (or the pseudogene TRBV3-2) and TRBJ2-7; 12 bases match TRBD2. This CDR3 is built from 13 residues. Germline lookup yields CDR1 LGHDT and CDR2 YNNKEL (reference sequence). The junction had 3 bases not matched to a gene; V was cut back by 5 bases and J by 7 bases.

The chain has TRBV6-5 and TRBJ2-2, with 11 bases matching TRBD1. The germline CDR1 and CDR2 sequences are MNHEY and SVGAGI. The CDR3 contains 16 residues. V gave up 0 bases and J gave up 4 bases; unmatched junction bases: 1. DNA of the CDR3: TGTGCCAGCAGTTACTCGGGGACAGGGGGCACCGGGGAGCTGTTTTTT. Translated: CASSYSGTGGTGELFF.

The chain uses TRBV3-1 (or the pseudogene TRBV3-2) and TRBJ2-4, with D perhaps matching TRBD1 (5 bases). Germline assignment: CDR1 LGHDT and CDR2 YNNKEL (reference sequence). This CDR3 spans 14 amino acids. The germline V and J ends were trimmed by 2 bases and 4 bases, with 9 bases remaining between them. CDR3: CASSQKTVKNIQYF. For the CDR3, the DNA is TGTGCCAGCAGCCAAAAGACAGTAAAAAACATTCAGTACTTC.

The chain links TRBV5-6 to TRBJ2-7; weak D call: TRBD1 (6 bases). This CDR3 is built from 14 residues. Germline V gives CDR1 SGHDT, CDR2 YYEEEE. V lost 1 base, J lost 2 bases, and 10 bases lay in between. CDR3 sequence: CASSLYRAAYEQYV. The DNA for the CDR3 is TGTGCCAGCAGCTTGTACAGGGCAGCCTACGAGCAGTACGTC.

The chain uses TRBV10-2 and TRBJ2-1; D is perhaps TRBD2 (5 bases). This CDR3 spans 15 amino acids. Germline CDR1 WSHSY, CDR2 SAAADI. The V gene lost 6 bases and the J gene lost 4 bases, with 16 bases spanning the gap. CDR3 nucleotide sequence: TGCGCCAGCAGGTTGGACTCTGGACCGTACAATGAGCAGTTCTTC. The encoded protein is CASRLDSGPYNEQFF.